Below are 32 T cell receptor beta chains sequenced from a single sample in a study of low-dose radiotherapy and immunotherapy resistance in tumors. Gene-specific TRAV and TRBV primers were used for first-strand cDNA, covering alpha and beta chains. Amplification, which lasted around 20 PCR cycles, used a constant-region primer and V-primer adapter to amplify TCRs. In TCRdb, the reads were re-called with MiXCR into one record per CDR3 protein. The sample holds 9,500 to 15,000 distinct CDR3 sequences, roughly four fifths seen once. The receptors derive from a human donor with advanced metastatic prostate, ovarian, gallbladder or colorectal cancer (not recorded which). This table probably holds off-target reads from a library built for another chain.

The CDR3 coding sequence is TGCGCCAGCAGCCATACCGGGTTGGCCGAGCAGTACTTC. It encodes CASSHTGLAEQYF. V is TRBV4-3 and J is TRBJ2-7; D uncertain. Germline-derived CDR1 and CDR2 are LGHNA and YSLEER. The CDR3 covers 13 residues. The V and J ends lost 3 bases and 6 bases respectively, with 12 bases between them.

The rearrangement links TRBV7-2 to TRBJ1-1; perhaps TRBD1 as D (6 bases). CDR1 is SGHTA and CDR2 is FQGNSA in the germline V gene. The V and J ends lost 4 bases and 6 bases respectively, with 15 bases between them. There are 14 residues in the CDR3. The CDR3 nucleotides read TGTGCCAGCAGCTCTTCCACAGGGAAGGCTGAAGCTTTCTTT. Amino acid sequence: CASSSSTGKAEAFF.

V is TRBV28 and J is TRBJ2-5, with D perhaps matching TRBD1 or TRBD2 (5 bases each). From germline, CDR1 is MDHEN and CDR2 SYDVKM. The germline V and J ends were trimmed by 6 bases and 2 bases, with 16 bases remaining between them. The CDR3 totals 15 residues. In nucleotides, the CDR3 is TGTGCCAGCAGCCGGGATCATAGACAGCAAGAGACCCAGTACTTC. Amino acids: CASSRDHRQQETQYF. Filled out from reference TRBV28 and TRBJ2-5, the complete variable domain reads DVKVTQSSRYLVKRTGEKVFLECVQDMDHENMFWYRQDPGLGLRLIYFSYDVKMKEKGDIPEGYSVSREKKERFSLILESASTNQTSMYLCASSRDHRQQETQYFGPGTRLLVL.

Notes on this clonotype: The junction does not match germline at one end; this may be a read error. V gene TRBV5-6 combines with J gene TRBJ2-2, with D perhaps TRBD1 (6 bases). Germline V lookup: CDR1 SGHDT, CDR2 YYEEEE. This CDR3 is 17 amino acids long. CDR3 in amino acids: CASSFSPGASNTGELFF. CDR3 coding DNA: TGTGCCAGCAGCTTCAGTCCAGGGGCCTCGAACACCGGGGAGCTATTTTTT.

V usage is TRBV28 and J usage is TRBJ2-5; TRBD1 matches at 7 bases. Losses at the gene ends were 9 bases for V and 3 bases for J; bases not matched to a gene: 13. Germline assignment: CDR1 MDHEN and CDR2 SYDVKM. This CDR3 spans 15 amino acids. The DNA of the CDR3 is TGTGCCAGTAAGGGGACAGCCACGTTAAAAGAGACCCAGTACTTC. It yields the protein CASKGTATLKETQYF.

This rearrangement joins TRBV7-8 to TRBJ2-5; TRBD2 might be the D (6 bases). The V gene's germline CDR1 is SGHVS and CDR2 FQNEAQ. This CDR3 spans 15 amino acids. The ends were cut back, 6 bases at V and 0 bases at J, with 14 bases in the middle. DNA of the CDR3: TGTGCCAGCAGACAACCGGCGGGGAACCAAGAGACCCAGTACTTC. It encodes CASRQPAGNQETQYF.

The rearrangement links TRBV5-5 to TRBJ2-2; 11 bases are a match to TRBD1. The germline gives CDR1 SGHKS, CDR2 YYEKEE (reference sequence). CDR3 length: 15 residues. V was clipped by 4 bases and J by 5 bases; unmatched bases: 4. The CDR3 nucleotides are TGTGCCAGCAGCCGGACAGGGGGCGATACCGGGGAGCTGTTTTTT. Translation: CASSRTGGDTGELFF.

V is TRBV28 and J is TRBJ2-7; 11 positions agree with TRBD2. The trim removed 7 bases at V and 9 bases at J, leaving 17 bases unmatched. CDR3 length: 16 residues. CDR1 MDHEN and CDR2 SYDVKM come from the germline V gene. CDR3 residues: CASTTVGLAGGVGQYF. CDR3 in DNA: TGTGCCAGCACCACCGTAGGGCTAGCGGGAGGCGTAGGGCAGTACTTC.

This clonotype was counted between two and nine times. The V gene is TRBV3-1, the J gene TRBJ2-7; 11 nucleotides align to TRBD2. This CDR3 region has 16 residues. V gave up 3 bases and J gave up 5 bases; unmatched junction bases: 9. In germline, CDR1 is LGHDT, CDR2 YNNKEL (reference sequence). CDR3 amino acids: CASSQARLAGSHEQYF. The CDR3, as DNA: TGTGCCAGCAGCCAGGCCAGACTAGCGGGATCCCACGAGCAGTACTTC.

This clonotype was observed a handful of times. The V and J genes are TRBV28 and TRBJ1-1; TRBD1 aligns across 7 bases. The CDR3 totals 13 residues. The V gene's germline CDR1 is MDHEN and CDR2 SYDVKM. Trimming took 6 bases from V and 0 from J; bases not matched to a gene: 1. The CDR3 DNA is TGTGCCAGCAGGGGACAGTTGAACACTGAAGCTTTCTTT. It codes for CASRGQLNTEAFF.

V usage is TRBV9 and J usage is TRBJ1-1; the D is unclear. The CDR3 contains 13 residues. Per germline, CDR1 SGDLS and CDR2 YYNGEE. V was trimmed by 0 bases and J by 1 base, leaving 4 bases between them. This CDR3 reads CASSVAGNTEAFF. DNA of the CDR3: TGTGCCAGCAGCGTAGCAGGGAACACTGAAGCTTTCTTT.

This clonotype was detected once. V is TRBV19 and J is TRBJ2-5, with a weak D call TRBD2 (6 bases). Germline assignment: CDR1 LNHDA and CDR2 SQIVND (reference sequence). The CDR3 consists of 13 residues. The V end lost 6 bases, the J end lost 3 bases, and 11 bases lay between the germline ends. CDR3 in amino acids: CASRNSGEETQYF. The DNA for the CDR3 is TGTGCCAGTAGGAATAGCGGAGAAGAGACCCAGTACTTC.

This clonotype was detected only a few times. V gene TRBV6-1 combines with J gene TRBJ2-7; TRBD2 matches at 11 bases. Germline CDR1 reads MNHNS; CDR2 reads SASEGT. The length of the CDR3 is 17 residues. V was pared by 5 bases and J by 2 bases, with 11 bases of the junction left unmatched. CDR3 in amino acids: CASSHEGLAGSPYEQYF. The CDR3 coding sequence is TGTGCCAGCAGTCATGAAGGACTAGCGGGTTCCCCCTACGAGCAGTACTTC.

The J gene is TRBJ2-7, the V gene TRBV4-3, with TRBD2 matching 7 bases. J was trimmed by 4 bases and V by 1 base; bases with no gene match: 7. CDR3 size: 15 residues. CDR1 LGHNA and CDR2 YSLEER come from the germline V gene. The CDR3 reads CASSQVYGGSYEQYF. CDR3 DNA: TGCGCCAGCAGCCAAGTTTATGGCGGGAGTTACGAGCAGTACTTC.

The chain joins TRBV4-3 to TRBJ2-7; D call uncertain. Germline CDR1 is LGHNA and CDR2 is YSLEER. The CDR3 runs 14 residues. Trimming took off 0 bases at V and 12 bases at J, with 18 bases between the two ends. CDR3 in amino acids: CASSQDTHTRSRYF. CDR3 in DNA: TGCGCCAGCAGCCAAGATACCCACACCCGATCAAGGTACTTC.

The chain has TRBV28 and TRBJ2-7; D uncertain. The CDR3 spans 16 residues. The germline V gene has CDR1 MDHEN and CDR2 SYDVKM. V lost 3 bases, J lost 3 bases, and 18 bases lay in between. CDR3 sequence: CASSFSASHPFYEQYF. The CDR3 bases are TGTGCCAGCAGTTTCTCTGCCTCTCACCCGTTCTACGAGCAGTACTTC.

V usage is TRBV7-2 and J usage is TRBJ2-7; no clear D. Germline V lookup: CDR1 SGHTA, CDR2 FQGNSA. CDR3 size: 11 residues. Trimming pared 2 bases from V and 4 bases from J, leaving 3 bases between. CDR3 DNA: TGTGCCAGCAGCTTATGGTACGAGCAGTACTTC. Its translation is CASSLWYEQYF. The whole variable domain, filled in from reference TRBV7-2 and TRBJ2-7, reads GAGVSQSPSNKVTEKGKDVELRCDPISGHTALYWYRQSLGQGLEFLIYFQGNSAPDKSGLPSDRFSAERTGGSVSTLTIQRTQQEDSAVYLCASSLWYEQYFGPGTRLTVT.

This clonotype has just a few counts. The V call is TRBV28, the J call TRBJ2-1; D possibly corresponds to TRBD2 (6 bases). V dropped 2 bases and J dropped 3 bases, with 20 bases sitting between them. Germline V gene data show CDR1 as MDHEN and CDR2 as SYDVKM. This CDR3 has 18 residues. CDR3 bases: TGTGCCAGCAGTTTACTTGCGGGGCTAGAGGTGAACTACAATGAGCAGTTCTTC. The encoded protein is CASSLLAGLEVNYNEQFF.

The chain has TRBV28 and TRBJ1-1; D is ambiguous. The CDR3 loop spans 14 amino acids. Germline V gene lookup returns CDR1 MDHEN and CDR2 SYDVKM. The V and J ends lost 5 bases and 1 base respectively, with 11 bases between them. The chain's CDR3 is CASSPSKGNTEAFF. The DNA for the CDR3 is TGTGCCAGCAGTCCTAGCAAGGGGAACACTGAAGCTTTCTTT.

In this sample, this clonotype turned up a few times. The gene calls are TRBV11-3 and TRBJ2-1; 11 bases line up with TRBD2. Germline-derived CDR1 and CDR2 are SGHNT and YENEEA. V lost 0 bases to trimming and J lost 9 bases; unmatched junction nucleotides: 1. The CDR3 runs 14 residues. The CDR3 DNA reads as TGTGCCAGCAGCTTAGACACTAGCGGGGGTGAGCAGTTCTTC. Residues: CASSLDTSGGEQFF.

J is TRBJ2-3 and V is TRBV5-6, with a tentative D call TRBD2 (6 bases). From germline, CDR1 is SGHDT and CDR2 YYEEEE. CDR3 length: 16 residues. V dropped 2 bases and J dropped 1 base, with 14 bases sitting between them. CDR3 region: CASSFGDWARTDTQYF. The CDR3 DNA follows: TGTGCCAGCAGCTTCGGGGACTGGGCCCGCACAGATACGCAGTATTTT.

A remark on this clonotype: At one boundary the junction diverges from the germline segment, which might be a read error. The rearrangement joins TRBV6-8 to TRBJ2-2, with D unresolved. The length of the CDR3 is 12 residues. From germline, CDR1 is MNHGY and CDR2 SAAAGT. CDR3 coding DNA: TGTGCCAGCAGTTACTCGCCCGGTGAGCTGTTTTTT. As protein: CASSYSPGELFF.

For the CDR3, the DNA is TGCAGTGCTGGGCGGGACTTCCTCTCCTACGAGCAGTACTTC. Protein sequence: CSAGRDFLSYEQYF. V gene TRBV20-1 combines with J gene TRBJ2-7, with TRBD2 as a possible D gene (6 bases). V lost 5 bases to trimming and J lost 0 bases, with 14 bases between them. Germline CDR1 and CDR2: DFQATT and SNEGSKA (reference sequence). The CDR3 extends over 14 amino acids.

In nucleotides, the CDR3 is TGTGCCAGCAGCTCCCGAGCGGGAGAGGGTGAGCAGTTCTTC. Translating it yields CASSSRAGEGEQFF. This sequence joins TRBV7-2 and TRBJ2-1; TRBD2 matches 8 bases. The CDR3 is 14 residues long. The V gene end was trimmed by 4 bases and the J gene end by 9 bases; junction bases not matched to a gene: 8. Per the germline V gene, CDR1 is SGHTA and CDR2 is FQGNSA.

CDR3 bases: TGTGCCAGCAGCCCAGATGCGGGCGATGGGACTGAAGCTTTCTTT. This encodes CASSPDAGDGTEAFF. This chain connects TRBV5-3 to TRBJ1-1; D is undetermined. TRBV5-3 is an open reading frame, and its role is uncertain. The CDR3 has 15 residues. V lost 8 bases, J lost 5 bases, and 22 bases lay in between.

The rearrangement uses TRBV7-2 and TRBJ1-1; D uncertain. Trimming cost V 4 bases and J 11 bases, with 11 bases left between them. CDR1 and CDR2 from the germline V gene are SGHTA and FQGNSA. The CDR3 sequence is 11 residues long. The CDR3 sequence is CASSSDRSAFF. The CDR3 nucleotides are TGTGCCAGCAGCTCAGATCGTTCGGCTTTCTTT. Based on the CDR3 plus reference TRBV7-2 and TRBJ1-1, the full variable domain is GAGVSQSPSNKVTEKGKDVELRCDPISGHTALYWYRQSLGQGLEFLIYFQGNSAPDKSGLPSDRFSAERTGGSVSTLTIQRTQQEDSAVYLCASSSDRSAFFGQGTRLTVV.

The rearrangement links TRBV6-5 to TRBJ2-1, with 13 bases aligning to TRBD2. The germline V gene encodes CDR1 MNHEY and CDR2 SVGAGI. The length of the CDR3 is 16 residues. V shed 5 bases, J shed 8 bases, and the junction held 9 bases outside the gene matches. The CDR3 nucleotides read TGTGCCAGCAGTACCTACGGACTAGCGGGAGACTATGAGCAGTTCTTC. Translation gives CASSTYGLAGDYEQFF.

The chain couples TRBV4-1 to TRBJ2-1, with 7 bases aligning to TRBD1. The CDR3 consists of 15 residues. After removal of 4 bases from V and 6 bases from J, the junction contained 9 bases not matched to a gene. The germline V gene encodes CDR1 MGHRA and CDR2 YSYEKL. The CDR3 nucleotides are TGCGCCAGCAGCCCTTGGACAGGTACGTCCAATGAGCAGTTCTTC. Translated, it gives CASSPWTGTSNEQFF.

The V gene is TRBV19, the J gene TRBJ1-4; D may be TRBD1 (5 bases). The length of the CDR3 is 15 residues. V was cut by 6 bases and J by 5 bases, with 16 bases left in between. The germline V gene has CDR1 LNHDA and CDR2 SQIVND (reference sequence). In nucleotides, the CDR3 is TGTGCCAGTAGCACCCACGGGACGGGGAATGAAAAACTGTTTTTT. Encoded protein: CASSTHGTGNEKLFF. Using reference TRBV19 and TRBJ1-4 for the parts outside the CDR3, the full variable domain is DGGITQSPKYLFRKEGQNVTLSCEQNLNHDAMYWYRQDPGQGLRLIYYSQIVNDFQKGDIAEGYSVSREKKESFPLTVTSAQKNPTAFYLCASSTHGTGNEKLFFGSGTQLSVL.

The J gene is TRBJ2-5, the V gene TRBV20-1; D perhaps matches TRBD2 (5 bases). V gave up 4 bases and J gave up 5 bases, with 11 bases separating them. The CDR3 sequence is 12 residues long. Germline V gene data show CDR1 as DFQATT and CDR2 as SNEGSKA (reference sequence). The CDR3 loop reads CSANPGMETQYF. DNA of the CDR3: TGCAGTGCTAATCCCGGGATGGAGACCCAGTACTTC.

This chain links TRBV5-1 with TRBJ1-3, with D perhaps matching TRBD1 (6 bases). Germline V gene lookup returns CDR1 SGHRS and CDR2 YFSETQ. Trimming removed 4 bases from V and 0 bases from J, with 11 bases in between. The CDR3 contains 15 residues. The CDR3 DNA reads TGCGCCAGCAGCCCGGCGACAGGCTCTGGAAACACCATATATTTT. Protein: CASSPATGSGNTIYF.

This clonotype was observed once. The chain joins TRBV29-1 to TRBJ2-7, with 13 nucleotides matching TRBD2. The germline V gene encodes CDR1 SQVTM and CDR2 ANQGSEA. The trim removed 6 bases at V and 4 bases at J, leaving 3 bases unmatched. The CDR3 is 13 amino acids. This CDR3 is CSVRTSGRYEQYF. Here the CDR3 DNA reads TGCAGCGTGAGGACTAGCGGGAGATACGAGCAGTACTTC.